This TCR beta chain originates from a study of beta chain features in type 1 diabetes. Across the study: Over all samples combined, 107,917,701 sorted cells were examined. Findings of the study overall: The cDNA sequencing approach could over-represent high-TCR-expressing cells. In comparison with healthy donors, patients had naive, central memory and Treg TCRB repertoires that appeared more similar.

CDR1 and CDR2 from the germline V gene are MNHEY and SVGAGI. This CDR3 comprises 13 residues. V lost 5 bases and J lost 5, with 12 bases in between. TCRB transcripts that were expressed got sequenced, as all of the isolated RNA had been reverse transcribed. Clones were sequenced by immunoSEQ multiplex PCR, and TCRdb holds only the in-frame ones, with some missing. The sample records 250,000 to 350,000 clones, about 14% being singletons. Via the markers CD45RO/CCR7/CD25/CD127/CD95/CD27, stem cell-like memory, regulatory, central memory and naive CD4+ cells were sorted. This clone showed up just a few times. Its antigen remains unidentified.

This chain links TRBV6-5 with TRBJ1-1; the D is unclear. Sequences were obtained from central memory CD4+ T cells from blood. This TCR came from a man younger than 45 in good health. In DNA form, the CDR3 reads TGTGCCAGCAGTGTTTTACGGGGAACTGAAGCTTTCTTT. Translated, it gives CASSVLRGTEAFF.